The rows below give T cell receptor beta chains drawn from one sample of a study of T cell changes during pregnancy in multiple sclerosis. Produced via immunoSEQ multiplex PCR; TCRdb's table is partial and in-frame only. Of 65,000 to 95,000 clones in the sample, roughly 90% were seen once. Specimen: peripheral blood, collected before pregnancy. The source is a female donor with multiple sclerosis, enrolled in a pregnancy study. CDR3s include the opening cysteine and the closing phenylalanine or tryptophan.

v_gene: TRBV4-3
j_gene: TRBJ1-1
CDR3aa: CASSQIPRNTEAFF

v_gene: TRBV2
j_gene: TRBJ1-6
CDR3aa: CASSRQGAENSPLHF

v_gene: TRBV27
j_gene: TRBJ2-1
CDR3aa: CASSSSALAGGEQFF

v_gene: TRBV27
j_gene: TRBJ1-1
CDR3aa: CASSLYRRDTEAFF

v_gene: TRBV7-3
j_gene: TRBJ2-1
CDR3aa: CASSLQGQGAYNEQFF

v_gene: TRBV5-4
j_gene: TRBJ1-1
CDR3aa: CASSLDGAAFF

v_gene: TRBV5-5
j_gene: TRBJ1-1
CDR3aa: CASSLLGGANTEAFF

v_gene: TRBV4-1
j_gene: TRBJ1-5
CDR3aa: CASSQTGFNQPQHF

v_gene: TRBV18
j_gene: TRBJ2-1
CDR3aa: CASSLGLVTNEQFF

v_gene: TRBV30
j_gene: TRBJ1-1
CDR3aa: CAWVLGGVTEAFF

v_gene: TRBV19
j_gene: TRBJ1-5
CDR3aa: CASSSRRSPNQPQHF

v_gene: TRBV9
j_gene: TRBJ1-5
CDR3aa: CASSAAGVSQPQHF

v_gene: TRBV19
j_gene: TRBJ2-3
CDR3aa: CASSRRDYRADTQYF

v_gene: TRBV19
j_gene: TRBJ2-3
CDR3aa: CASSTASFGESTQYF

v_gene: TRBV11-2
j_gene: TRBJ2-1
CDR3aa: CASSLGLAGVEQFF

v_gene: TRBV13
j_gene: TRBJ1-4
CDR3aa: CASSPAQGSATNEKLFF

v_gene: TRBV29-1
j_gene: TRBJ2-5
CDR3aa: CSISSPGLQETQYF

v_gene: TRBV2
j_gene: TRBJ2-7
CDR3aa: CASRHRGLSYEQYF

v_gene: TRBV2
j_gene: TRBJ2-5
CDR3aa: CASSSRETQYF

v_gene: TRBV29-1
j_gene: TRBJ2-3
CDR3aa: CSVEGGRGLSTDTQYF

v_gene: TRBV19
j_gene: TRBJ1-1
CDR3aa: CASEYGTEAFF

v_gene: TRBV11-2
j_gene: TRBJ2-5
CDR3aa: CASRHTSGETQYF

v_gene: TRBV5-1
j_gene: TRBJ1-2
CDR3aa: CASGQQGINYGYTF

v_gene: TRBV2
j_gene: TRBJ1-5
CDR3aa: CASSERGWSGDQPQHF

v_gene: TRBV27
j_gene: TRBJ1-6
CDR3aa: CASSIVQGYNSPLHF

v_gene: TRBV20-1
j_gene: TRBJ2-1
CDR3aa: CSAAGYNEQFF

v_gene: TRBV30
j_gene: TRBJ1-6
CDR3aa: CAWSRAGGRHSPLHF

v_gene: TRBV5-1
j_gene: TRBJ1-6
CDR3aa: CASSLNRGSPLHF

v_gene: TRBV27
j_gene: TRBJ2-7
CDR3aa: CASSPRTGNEQYF

v_gene: TRBV4-3
j_gene: TRBJ1-3
CDR3aa: CASSPLQGSSGNTIYF

v_gene: TRBV11-2
j_gene: TRBJ1-4
CDR3aa: CASSLGAAEKLFF

v_gene: TRBV29-1
j_gene: TRBJ2-3
CDR3aa: CSVEELAGADTQYF

v_gene: TRBV6-5
j_gene: TRBJ2-7
CDR3aa: CASSFGRQGSYEQYF

v_gene: TRBV4-1
j_gene: TRBJ2-7
CDR3aa: CASSQMIDSYEQYF

v_gene: TRBV6-1
j_gene: TRBJ1-3
CDR3aa: CASSATGLVGNTIYF

v_gene: TRBV10-2
j_gene: TRBJ2-7
CDR3aa: CASSERSLSSYEQYF

v_gene: TRBV7-9
j_gene: TRBJ2-3
CDR3aa: CASSPGQSTDTQYF

v_gene: TRBV29-1
j_gene: TRBJ1-5
CDR3aa: CSVAEWQGSQPQHF

v_gene: TRBV30
j_gene: TRBJ2-6
CDR3aa: CAWDGQGYSGANVLTF

v_gene: TRBV28
j_gene: TRBJ2-6
CDR3aa: CASNRPAGSGANVLTF

v_gene: TRBV18
j_gene: TRBJ2-2
CDR3aa: CASSPLSAGVTGELFF

v_gene: TRBV4-1
j_gene: TRBJ2-5
CDR3aa: CASSAGPRETQYF

v_gene: TRBV5-1
j_gene: TRBJ1-1
CDR3aa: CASSPGTVRSNTEAFF

v_gene: TRBV5-6
j_gene: TRBJ2-1
CDR3aa: CASSRGVFGYNEQFF